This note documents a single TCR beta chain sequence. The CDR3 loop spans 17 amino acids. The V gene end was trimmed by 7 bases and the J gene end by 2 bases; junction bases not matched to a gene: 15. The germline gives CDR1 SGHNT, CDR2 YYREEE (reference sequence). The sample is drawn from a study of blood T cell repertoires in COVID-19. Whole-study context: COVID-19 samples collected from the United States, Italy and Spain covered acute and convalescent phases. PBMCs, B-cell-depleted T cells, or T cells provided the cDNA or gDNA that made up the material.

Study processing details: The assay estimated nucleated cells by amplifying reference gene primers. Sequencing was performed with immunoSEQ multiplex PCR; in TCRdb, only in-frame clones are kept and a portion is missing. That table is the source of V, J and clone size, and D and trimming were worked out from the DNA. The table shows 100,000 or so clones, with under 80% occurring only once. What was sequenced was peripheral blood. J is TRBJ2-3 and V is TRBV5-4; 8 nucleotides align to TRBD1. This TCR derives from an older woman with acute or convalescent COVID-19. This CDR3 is CASGVLIGQGDTDTQYF. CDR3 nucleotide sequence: TGTGCCAGCGGGGTACTGATTGGACAGGGCGACACAGATACGCAGTATTTT.